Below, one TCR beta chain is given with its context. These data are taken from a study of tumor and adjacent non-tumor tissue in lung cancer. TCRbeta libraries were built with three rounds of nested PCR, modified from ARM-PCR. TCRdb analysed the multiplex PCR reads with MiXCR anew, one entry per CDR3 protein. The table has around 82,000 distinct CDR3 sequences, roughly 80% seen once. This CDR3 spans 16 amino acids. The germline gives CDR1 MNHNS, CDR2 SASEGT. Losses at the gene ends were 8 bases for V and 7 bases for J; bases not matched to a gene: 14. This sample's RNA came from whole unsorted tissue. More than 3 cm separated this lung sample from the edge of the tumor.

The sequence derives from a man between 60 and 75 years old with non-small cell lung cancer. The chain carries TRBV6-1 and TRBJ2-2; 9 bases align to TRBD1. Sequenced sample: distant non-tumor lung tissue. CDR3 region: CASLRGTGSKIGELFF. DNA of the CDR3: TGTGCCAGCCTAAGGGGGACAGGGTCGAAAATCGGGGAGCTGTTTTTT.